Below, 5 T cell receptor beta chains from the same sample are listed, as sequenced in a study of T cells in localized non-small cell lung cancer. TCRdb's table, derived via immunoSEQ multiplex PCR, lists solely in-frame clones and lacks some. The sample carries under 4,000 clones, around 29% recorded once. The sample in question was normal lung tissue next to the tumor, obtained before any cancer treatment. These receptors all stem from a male donor older than 55 with stage III lung adenocarcinoma.

This clone has a handful of counts. The V call is TRBV6-8, the J call TRBJ1-1; TRBD1 is a possible D gene (5 bases). Per the germline V gene, CDR1 is MNHGY and CDR2 is SAAAGT. This CDR3 contains 18 residues. The germline V and J ends were trimmed by 4 bases and 5 bases, with 26 bases remaining between them. CDR3 in DNA: TGTGCCAGCAGTTTAACGGGGGGTCCGTGGAAGGGAAATACTGAAGCTTTCTTT. This translates into CASSLTGGPWKGNTEAFF.

This clone was seen a handful of times. The J gene is TRBJ1-2, the V gene TRBV30; D remains ambiguous. Trimming pared 8 bases from V and 0 bases from J, leaving 7 bases between. The CDR3 totals 11 residues. Germline CDR1 and CDR2: GTSNPN and SVGIG (reference sequence). The CDR3 region has the DNA TGTGCCGCAGAGGCTAACTATGGCTACACCTTC. Its translation is CAAEANYGYTF.

The chain joins TRBV11-3 to TRBJ2-3; the D gene could be TRBD1 or TRBD2 (6 bases each). This CDR3 comprises 14 residues. Germline CDR1 is SGHNT and CDR2 is YENEEA. V dropped 7 bases and J dropped 2 bases, with 13 bases sitting between them. The CDR3 DNA follows: TGTGCCAGCACCTTTAGGGGGGACACAGATACGCAGTATTTT. Its protein is CASTFRGDTDTQYF.

This clone has just a few counts. The chain is built from TRBV7-2 and TRBJ2-3, with D hard to call. This CDR3 region has 13 residues. Per germline, CDR1 SGHTA and CDR2 FQGNSA. The V gene lost 5 bases and the J gene lost 6 bases, with 12 bases spanning the gap. CDR3 in amino acids: CASSQRGADTQYF. CDR3 bases: TGTGCCAGCAGCCAAAGAGGAGCGGATACGCAGTATTTT.

The sample holds a few counts of this clone. CDR3 DNA: TGTGCCAGCAGCTTGGGGCTAGCGGCTAGCACAGATACGCAGTATTTT. Its translation is CASSLGLAASTDTQYF. This chain connects TRBV11-3 to TRBJ2-3; TRBD2 agrees at 7 bases. In germline, CDR1 is SGHNT, CDR2 YENEEA. The V gene end was trimmed by 3 bases and the J gene end by 0 bases; junction bases not matched to a gene: 6. This CDR3 has 16 amino acids. Full variable domain (rest looked up from reference TRBV11-3 and TRBJ2-3): EAGVVQSPRYKIIEKKQPVAFWCNPISGHNTLYWYLQNLGQGPELLIRYENEEAVDDSQLPKDRFSAERLKGVDSTLKIQPAELGDSAVYLCASSLGLAASTDTQYFGPGTRLTVL.